This T cell receptor beta chain is drawn from a study of breast tumors, draining lymph nodes, adjacent tissues. In this sample, this clonotype turned up many times. Antigen specificity is unknown. The CDR3 runs to 13 residues. Deletions cut 6 bases from V and 8 bases from J, with 14 bases between. General study findings and limits: Data fit most tumor T cells coming from lymph node, expanding in tumor. Tumor repertoires ranked between lymph nodes and nontumor tissue in diversity, with V and J gene preferences. Luminal-like breast cancer showed significantly higher tumor–nontumor repertoire similarity than basal-like.

Breast cancer patients provided tissue from their axillary draining lymph nodes. TCRdb processed the multiplex PCR reads anew with MiXCR; each CDR3 protein has one entry. The table includes under 150,000 distinct CDR3 sequences, 20% to 25% detected once. The sequencing sample was made of axillary lymph node tissue. This sequence originates from a female donor with breast cancer. Some clones in this sample may be carry-over from other donors' samples. The genes are TRBV12-3 or TRBV12-4 and TRBJ1-3; unclear D gene. In DNA, the CDR3 is TGTGCCAGCAGGTTCCCAGGTGTGGACACCATATATTTT. Translation: CASRFPGVDTIYF.